The 3 T cell receptor beta chains below come from one sample, sequenced in a study of radiotherapy plus CTLA-4 blockade in lung cancer. Method: immunoSEQ multiplex PCR; TCRdb's copy keeps in-frame clones and lacks some. The data hold tens of thousands of clones, with about three quarters observed a single time. Material: peripheral blood, obtained from a patient treated with radiotherapy plus ipilimumab. The origin of the receptors is a human donor with non-small cell lung cancer whose response to radiotherapy plus ipilimumab could not be evaluated.

The CDR3 DNA reads TGCGCCAGCAGCCCCGGGCCGGGGGAATACGAGCAGTACTTC. It encodes CASSPGPGEYEQYF. The chain joins TRBV5-1 to TRBJ2-7, with D perhaps matching TRBD2 (6 bases). Germline values: CDR1 SGHRS, CDR2 YFSETQ. The CDR3 is 14 amino acids. Deletions cut 4 bases from V and 4 bases from J, with 15 bases between.

This clone was counted only a few times. The rearrangement joins TRBV9 to TRBJ2-3; D gene unclear. Germline V gene sequence: CDR1 SGDLS, CDR2 YYNGEE. The CDR3 consists of 14 residues. V was clipped by 0 bases and J by 2 bases, with 7 bases between them. The CDR3 loop is CASSVGANTDTQYF. The CDR3 DNA reads TGTGCCAGCAGCGTAGGAGCGAACACAGATACGCAGTATTTT.

V is TRBV15 and J is TRBJ2-1; 10 bases are a match to TRBD2. J gave up 9 bases and V 3 bases, and 17 bases lay outside the gene matches. The germline CDR1 and CDR2 sequences are LNHNV and YYDKDF (reference sequence). This CDR3 spans 18 amino acids. The CDR3 protein is CATSSRATLAGEDLEQFF. CDR3 nucleotide sequence: TGTGCCACCAGCAGCAGGGCCACGCTAGCGGGAGAAGATCTTGAGCAGTTCTTC.